The present TCR beta chain was sequenced within a study of tumor-infiltrating lymphocytes in primary liver carcinoma. On the study more broadly: About 3.65 to 7.13 million productive TCRbeta reads were obtained from the samples, with similar numbers across tissue types. General study findings and limits: Blood fell significantly below tumors in its top-250-clone fraction (p = 0.039).

Many counts were recorded for this clonotype. Its antigen is as yet unknown. The template, roughly 550 ng total RNA, yielded TCR beta cDNA made with a constant-region primer. Slightly modified ARM-PCR served as the procedure for the TCR beta libraries. These libraries came from three rounds of nested multiplex PCR. Each CDR3 protein is one row after TCRdb ran MiXCR on the multiplex PCR reads. The table has under 150,000 distinct CDR3 sequences, nearly 70% seen once. The study co-extracted DNA and RNA from 20-30 mg of unsorted bulk tissue. Among the patients, all had chronic HBV infection and none had been treated. This TCR came from a woman in her sixties or seventies with primary liver carcinoma and hepatitis B virus infection. The source material was tumor-adjacent normal liver tissue.

The CDR3 DNA reads as TGTGCCTGGACCCGGACAGGAGCTGGGGCCAACGTCCTGACTTTC. It codes for CAWTRTGAGANVLTF. This chain links TRBV30 with TRBJ2-6; 7 bases agree with TRBD1. The CDR3 is 15 residues long. With V trimmed by 4 bases and J by 2 bases, 5 bases remained unmatched. Germline V gene lookup returns CDR1 GTSNPN and CDR2 SVGIG (reference sequence).